A single sample gave rise to the 13 T cell receptor beta chains below, sequenced in a study of vaccination effects on CD4 cells after COVID-19. Which antigens these TCRs recognize remains unknown. Data came from immunoSEQ multiplex PCR; TCRdb stores just in-frame clones and leaves some out. Here the sample spans about 38,000 clones, roughly 70% being singletons. Using viral peptide pools, the ViraFEST assay grew out antigen-specific CD4+ T cells prior to sequencing. The culture ran for 10 days, and then CD4+ T cells were isolated. Vaccine recipients lacked prior SARS-CoV-2 infection and had negative nucleocapsid antibodies. Specimen: CD4+ T cells from PBMCs cultured with SARS-CoV-2 spike peptides, collected before COVID-19 vaccination. The receptors come from a human donor who received a COVID-19 vaccine.

This clone was seen just once. This chain joins TRBV7-9 and TRBJ2-5; D may be TRBD1 or TRBD2 (7 bases each). V dropped 5 bases and J dropped 6 bases, with 16 bases sitting between them. CDR1 is SEHNR, CDR2 FQNEAQ, per germline (reference sequence). The CDR3 contains 14 residues. CDR3 coding DNA: TGTGCCAGCAGCCCCCCAGGGGGGGACAAGACCCAGTACTTC. Amino acids: CASSPPGGDKTQYF.

This chain connects TRBV2 to TRBJ2-7; possibly TRBD2 for D (6 bases). This CDR3 spans 13 amino acids. V lost 4 bases to trimming and J lost 0 bases, with 7 bases between them. Germline V lookup: CDR1 SNHLY, CDR2 FYNNEI. CDR3 loop: CASSGGDSYEQYF. The CDR3 DNA follows: TGTGCCAGCAGTGGGGGGGACTCCTACGAGCAGTACTTC.

This sequence joins TRBV5-4 and TRBJ1-2; tentatively, D is TRBD1 (6 bases). Germline V gene data show CDR1 as SGHNT and CDR2 as YYREEE (reference sequence). This CDR3 contains 14 residues. Deletions cut 4 bases from V and 7 bases from J, with 17 bases between. CDR3: CASSPTPRGGGYTF. The CDR3 coding sequence is TGTGCCAGCAGCCCCACCCCGAGGGGGGGTGGCTACACCTTC.

The CDR3 here is CASSVRVKTNTEAFF. In DNA form, the CDR3 reads TGTGCCAGCAGCGTCAGGGTCAAGACGAACACTGAAGCTTTCTTT. The chain links TRBV16 to TRBJ1-1; TRBD1 might be the D (5 bases). The CDR3 totals 15 residues. CDR1 KGHSY and CDR2 FQNENV come from the germline V gene. With 5 bases removed from V and 1 base from J, the gap between germline ends came to 14 bases.

This chain connects TRBV30 to TRBJ2-1, with 7 bases matching TRBD2. J gave up 12 bases and V 3 bases, and 11 bases lay outside the gene matches. Germline assignment: CDR1 GTSNPN and CDR2 SVGIG (reference sequence). This CDR3 is 13 amino acids long. In DNA form, the CDR3 reads TGTGCCTGGAGGAAGCGGGATACTTCGGGGCAGTTCTTC. Protein: CAWRKRDTSGQFF.

The rearrangement uses TRBV2 and TRBJ2-1, with TRBD1 identical over 8 bases. Germline V gene sequence: CDR1 SNHLY, CDR2 FYNNEI. This CDR3 comprises 15 residues. With V trimmed by 4 bases and J by 1 base, 3 bases remained unmatched. The CDR3 sequence is CASSGWTGSYNEQFF. The CDR3 DNA reads TGTGCCAGCAGTGGATGGACAGGGTCCTACAATGAGCAGTTCTTC.

The chain has TRBV18 and TRBJ2-7; D is uncertain. The CDR3 has 14 amino acids. The V gene lost 3 bases and the J gene lost 0 bases, with 9 bases spanning the gap. The germline V gene encodes CDR1 KGHSH and CDR2 LQKENI. The CDR3 nucleotides are TGTGCCAGCTCACCGGCCCCATCCTCCTACGAGCAGTACTTC. It encodes CASSPAPSSYEQYF.

The V call is TRBV5-5, the J call TRBJ1-5; D is perhaps TRBD1 (5 bases). V lost 4 bases to trimming and J lost 0 bases, with 14 bases between them. This CDR3 has 16 residues. The germline gives CDR1 SGHKS, CDR2 YYEKEE (reference sequence). DNA for the CDR3: TGTGCCAGCAGCCCAGCAGGGCCGTATAGCAATCAGCCCCAGCATTTT. Protein sequence: CASSPAGPYSNQPQHF.

This clone was recorded a few times. The chain employs TRBV27 and TRBJ1-6; unclear D gene. Per the germline V gene, CDR1 is MNHEY and CDR2 is SMNVEV (reference sequence). The V end was cut by 5 bases, the J end by 2 bases, with 4 bases between. This CDR3 comprises 13 residues. The CDR3 reads CASSTAYNSPLHF. CDR3 DNA sequence: TGTGCCAGCAGTACGGCCTATAATTCACCCCTCCACTTT.

V usage is TRBV19 and J usage is TRBJ2-2, with 9 bases matching TRBD1. V lost 9 bases, J lost 5 bases, and 4 bases stayed unmatched. Germline V gives CDR1 LNHDA, CDR2 SQIVND (reference sequence). The CDR3 covers 13 residues. The DNA for the CDR3 is TGTGCCAGCGGGACAGGGTGGACCGGGGAGCTGTTTTTT. It is translated as CASGTGWTGELFF.

The table lists this clone with a few counts. The chain uses TRBV30 and TRBJ1-6, with TRBD1 matching over 10 bases. The CDR3 consists of 15 residues. Germline values: CDR1 GTSNPN, CDR2 SVGIG (reference sequence). J gave up 10 bases and V 1 base, and 7 bases lay outside the gene matches. CDR3 DNA: TGTGCCTGGAGTGCCGACAGGGGGCGAGGCTCACCCCTCCACTTT. This gives the protein CAWSADRGRGSPLHF. The full variable domain, in which reference TRBV30 and TRBJ1-6 provide the parts outside the CDR3, is SQTIHQWPATLVQPVGSPLSLECTVEGTSNPNLYWYRQAAGRGLQLLFYSVGIGQISSEVPQNLSASRPQDRQFILSSKKLLLSDSGFYLCAWSADRGRGSPLHFGNGTRLTVT.

The chain carries TRBV19 and TRBJ1-6; D is undetermined. Deletions cut 7 bases from V and 5 bases from J, with 15 bases between. Germline lookup yields CDR1 LNHDA and CDR2 SQIVND (reference sequence). CDR3 length: 15 amino acids. The CDR3 here is CASTRDLGNNSPLHF. The CDR3 DNA follows: TGTGCCAGTACCCGTGATTTGGGGAATAATTCACCCCTCCACTTT. Supplemented by reference TRBV19 and TRBJ1-6, the full variable domain reads DGGITQSPKYLFRKEGQNVTLSCEQNLNHDAMYWYRQDPGQGLRLIYYSQIVNDFQKGDIAEGYSVSREKKESFPLTVTSAQKNPTAFYLCASTRDLGNNSPLHFGNGTRLTVT.

This clone is a singleton in its sample. The rearrangement links TRBV9 to TRBJ2-3; TRBD1 agrees at 7 bases. Germline loops: CDR1 SGDLS, CDR2 YYNGEE. CDR3 length: 19 residues. The trim removed 4 bases at V and 0 bases at J, leaving 17 bases unmatched. CDR3 region: CASSQGVLGLLSSTDTQYF. Written as DNA, the CDR3 is TGTGCCAGCAGCCAGGGGGTCCTTGGGCTTCTTTCTAGCACAGATACGCAGTATTTT.